The next 3 T cell receptor beta chains were all read from a single sample in a study of T cells in localized non-small cell lung cancer. Measured with immunoSEQ multiplex PCR; TCRdb has only the in-frame clones, and not every one. The sample comprises roughly 38,000 clones, about 87% of which are singletons, and about 2.5% rests with the top ten. The sequences come from peripheral blood, collected before any cancer treatment. These receptors were collected from a woman aged 35 to 69 with stage I lung adenocarcinoma.

The CDR3 DNA sequence: TGTGCCAGCAAGGGGACAACGAACACCGGGGAGCTGTTTTTT. Translation: CASKGTTNTGELFF. The chain recombines TRBV6-1 with TRBJ2-2; possibly TRBD1 for D (6 bases). Germline CDR1 is MNHNS and CDR2 is SASEGT. Between the trimmed V and J ends, which lost 7 bases and 0 bases, there was a span of 9 bases. This CDR3 comprises 14 residues.

The chain uses TRBV27 and TRBJ2-3, with D unclear. Per germline, CDR1 MNHEY and CDR2 SMNVEV (reference sequence). The CDR3 is 14 residues long. V shed 6 bases and J shed 1 base, with 11 bases lying between them. The CDR3: CASRSIIGTDTQYF. In DNA form, the CDR3 reads TGTGCCAGCAGGTCCATAATAGGCACAGATACGCAGTATTTT.

In this sample, this clone turned up a few times. The gene calls are TRBV2 and TRBJ2-7; D possibly corresponds to TRBD1 (5 bases). Trimming removed 4 bases at V and 7 bases at J, with 11 bases between. CDR3 size: 12 residues. Per germline, CDR1 SNHLY and CDR2 FYNNEI. The chain's CDR3 is CASSVGQVEQYF. The CDR3 region has the DNA TGTGCCAGCAGTGTCGGACAAGTAGAGCAGTACTTC. The full variable domain, with the rest looked up from reference TRBV2 and TRBJ2-7, is EPEVTQTPSHQVTQMGQEVILRCVPISNHLYFYWYRQILGQKVEFLVSFYNNEISEKSEIFDDQFSVERPDGSNFTLKIRSTKLEDSAMYFCASSVGQVEQYFGPGTRLTVT.